This T cell receptor (beta chain) was captured by sequencing in a study of blood T cell repertoires in COVID-19. Background on the study: Material from acute and convalescent COVID-19 was sourced from the United States, Italy and Spain. Sources were T cells, B-cell-depleted T cells, or PBMCs; the material itself was cDNA or gDNA.

This clone was counted a few times. Original analysis: Amplification from reference gene primers served as the basis for estimated nucleated cell counts. The table came from immunoSEQ multiplex PCR; TCRdb's copy has only in-frame clones and leaves some out. The V and J calls and clone size are taken from that table; D and trimming were inferred from the DNA. The sample has approximately 76,000 clones; about 90% are singletons. Germline V gives CDR1 MNHEY, CDR2 SMNVEV (reference sequence). The CDR3 extends over 15 amino acids. J gave up 6 bases and V 6 bases, and 10 bases lay outside the gene matches. The TCR originated in a human donor in a cohort sampled during active COVID-19. The chain is built from TRBV27 and TRBJ2-7; 11 bases are shared with TRBD1. The sample was peripheral blood. CDR3 in DNA: TGTGCCAGCAGCCCTCGCGGACAGGGGGCGGGCGAGCAGTACTTC. It specifies CASSPRGQGAGEQYF.